This TCR beta chain was recovered during a study of identical twins (dated by TCRdb to the mid-2010s). Some background on the complete study: To test whether fetal clonotypes persist, the study used deep sequencing on TCR alpha and beta repertoires from monozygotic twins, unrelated adults of various ages, and cord blood. Replicate twin experiments were performed at different times using different library preparation protocols to rule out contamination. Broad study findings and their caveats: Compared with coincidental sharing between unrelated individuals, out-of-frame TCR alpha sequences shared between twins had an excess of sequences with low generation probability. Zero-insertion analyses could be partly confounded by invariant T cells such as MAIT and iNKT, though diverse VJ usage argued against such confounding for most clonotypes. Abundant cord blood beta clonotypes carried fewer insertions; young adult naive repertoires showed a weaker similar trend, while memory repertoires showed none. The excess sharing between twins in beta out-of-frame sequences was weaker because fewer shared sequences reduced the signal-to-noise ratio. Because the same donors could not be followed over many years, the conclusions relied on cross-sectional statistical analysis. Out-of-frame TCR alpha sharing in monozygotic twins was systematically underestimated by recombination models, whereas sharing between unrelated individuals was in agreement with the recombination models.

All donors were healthy Caucasians. The twin cohort consisted of three pairs of female monozygotic twins, all aged roughly 18 to 29 years. Peripheral blood mononuclear cells were the source from which RNA for the TCR libraries was isolated. The CDR3 starts with the cysteine, ends with the phenylalanine, and has 15 residues. Just CDR3 DNA is preserved here, 45 bases in frame from base 1. CDR1 KGHSH and CDR2 LQKENI are derived from the germline V gene. V is reduced by 2 bases and J by 4 bases, leaving a spacing of 15 bases between them. This clonotype has only a few counts. Its antigen has not been determined. Nothing much larger sits one base from this clone, and base qualities are not available. The library was prepared using 5' RACE. Sequenced on an Illumina HiSeq 2000. Template switching introduced a universal primer binding site; the final cDNA contained a unique molecular identifier, enabling accurate counting of TCR cDNA molecules. Specific primers in the conserved constant-segment region were used to synthesize first-strand cDNA for the TCR alpha and beta chains. To control for contamination, every cDNA library was double barcoded, receiving both a SMART-Mk sample barcode and Illumina barcodes. TruSeq adapter sequences along with Illumina sample barcodes were introduced in two successive PCR steps. TCR alpha and beta cDNA libraries were sequenced on the Illumina HiSeq platform with custom primers. As for how the authors treated the data: MiGEC was used to process raw reads and extract unique molecular identifiers, and MiXCR was used to find CDR3 positions. For each individual, recombination models were inferred using an EM algorithm with the repgenHMM and IGoR tools. Shared clonotype analysis was performed with the tcR package in R, normalizing sharing by the product of cloneset sizes. Out-of-frame nonproductive sequences were analyzed to study raw recombination free of thymic and clonal selection effects. TCRdb passed the public sequencing reads through fastp at Q25 and MiXCR, retaining productive beta sequences. For every CDR3 protein sequence, its rows merge into one entry that carries the most common genes and DNA. These V and J calls rely on TCRdb rather than the paper's analysis. This sample is represented by more than 600,000 distinct CDR3 sequences; roughly 18% of them were singletons. Approximately 14% of the sample lies in the top ten.

The same specimen was also included in a second study, on T cells expressing NK-cell markers. Per that second paper: TCR beta-chain repertoires were profiled in sorted CD3+CD56+NKG2C+, CD3+CD56+NKG2C- and CD3+CD56-NKG2C+ T-cell subsets from several donors. Most of the eight sequenced donors were HCMV-seropositive and one was HCMV-seronegative. In several experiments an anti-gammadeltaTCR antibody was added to restrict sorting to alphabetaTCR-expressing T cells. For six donors, the dominant CD3+CD56+NKG2C+ clonotypes were among the top 10 CD8+ clonotypes and accounted for about 1.0-8% of CD8+ T cells. Those dominant clonotypes were again the most abundant among CD3+CD56-NKG2C+ cells in a few donors, at roughly 25-60.1%. Whether the expanded NKG2C-expressing T cell clones were specific for HCMV antigens was left unclear. Randomly selected healthy volunteers, three men and five women, were used as the eight sequenced donors. HCMV serostatus was determined by detecting HCMV-specific IgG in serum with a commercial ELISA kit. Bulk peripheral blood T-cell repertoires were additionally sequenced from unsorted PBMC for six donors. MIGEC handled demultiplexing of the reads and grouping by UMI, while MiTCR was used to assemble and quantify clonotypes. To remove erroneous sequences, TCR cDNA sequences were retained only when supported by two or more reads. The tcR package was used for downstream repertoire analysis, and clonotypes were matched across fractions by CDR3 nucleotide sequence plus V segment. Antigen specificity was annotated against VDJdb with VDJmatch, allowing one amino acid substitution in CDR3.

This TCR derives from a woman between 18 and 29 years old in good health. The sequencing input was PBMCs. Recombination linked TRBV18 to TRBJ2-7; no D gene call is confident. This receptor has the CDR3 CASSPWKGPSYEQYF. The nucleotide sequence is TGTGCCAGCTCACCATGGAAGGGCCCGTCATACGAGCAGTACTTC. With the portions outside the CDR3 filled from the reference TRBV18 and TRBJ2-7 genes, the complete variable region becomes NAGVMQNPRHLVRRRGQEARLRCSPMKGHSHVYWYRQLPEEGLKFMVYLQKENIIDESGMPKERFSAEFPKEGPSILRIQQVVRGDSAAYFCASSPWKGPSYEQYFGPGTRLTVT.